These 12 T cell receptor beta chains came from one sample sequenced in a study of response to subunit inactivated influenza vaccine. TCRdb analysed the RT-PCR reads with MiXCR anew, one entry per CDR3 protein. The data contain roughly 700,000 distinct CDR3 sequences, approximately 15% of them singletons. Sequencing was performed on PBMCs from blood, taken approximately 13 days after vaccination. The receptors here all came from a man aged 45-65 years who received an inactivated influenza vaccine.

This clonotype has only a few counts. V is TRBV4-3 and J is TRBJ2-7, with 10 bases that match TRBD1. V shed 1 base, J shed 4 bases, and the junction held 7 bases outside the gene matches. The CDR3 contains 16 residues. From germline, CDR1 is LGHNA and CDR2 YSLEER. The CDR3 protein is CASSQAPGTGEYEQYF. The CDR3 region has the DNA TGCGCCAGCAGCCAAGCACCGGGGACAGGGGAATACGAGCAGTACTTC.

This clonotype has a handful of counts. DNA of the CDR3: TGTGCCAGCAGTAACCCCCCGGGCACCCTACGGGGCACAGATACGCAGTATTTT. Its protein product is CASSNPPGTLRGTDTQYF. The chain recombines TRBV11-1 with TRBJ2-3; no clear D. Germline values: CDR1 SGHAT, CDR2 FQDESV (reference sequence). This CDR3 comprises 18 residues. The V gene lost 6 bases and the J gene lost 1 base, with 23 bases spanning the gap. The variable domain in full, completed from reference TRBV11-1 and TRBJ2-3, reads EAEVAQSPRYKITEKSQAVAFWCDPISGHATLYWYRQILGQGPELLVQFQDESVVDDSQLPKDRFSAERLKGVDSTLKIQPAELGDSAMYLCASSNPPGTLRGTDTQYFGPGTRLTVL.

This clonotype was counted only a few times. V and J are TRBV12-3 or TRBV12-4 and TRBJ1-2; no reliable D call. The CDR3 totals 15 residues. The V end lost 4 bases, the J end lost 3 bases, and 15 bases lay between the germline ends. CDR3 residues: CASSSRPGRDYGYTF. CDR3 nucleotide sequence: TGTGCCAGCAGTTCGCGCCCCGGACGGGACTATGGCTACACCTTC.

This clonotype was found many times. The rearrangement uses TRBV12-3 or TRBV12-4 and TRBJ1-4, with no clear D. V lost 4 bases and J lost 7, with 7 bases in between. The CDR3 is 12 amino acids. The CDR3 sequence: CASSWEGEKLFF. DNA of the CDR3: TGTGCCAGCAGTTGGGAGGGTGAAAAACTGTTTTTT.

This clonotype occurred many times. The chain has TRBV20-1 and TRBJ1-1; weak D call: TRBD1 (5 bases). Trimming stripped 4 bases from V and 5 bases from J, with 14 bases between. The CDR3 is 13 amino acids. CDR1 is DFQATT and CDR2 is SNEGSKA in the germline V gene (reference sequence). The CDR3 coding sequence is TGCAGTGCTATTAGACAGATTGCTACTGAAGCTTTCTTT. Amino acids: CSAIRQIATEAFF.

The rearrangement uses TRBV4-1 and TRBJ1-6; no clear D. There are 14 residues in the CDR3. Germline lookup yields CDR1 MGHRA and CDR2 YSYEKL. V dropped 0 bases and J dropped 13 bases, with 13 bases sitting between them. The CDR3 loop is CASSQDGPHGPLHF. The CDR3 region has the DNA TGCGCCAGCAGCCAAGACGGACCGCATGGCCCCCTCCACTTT.

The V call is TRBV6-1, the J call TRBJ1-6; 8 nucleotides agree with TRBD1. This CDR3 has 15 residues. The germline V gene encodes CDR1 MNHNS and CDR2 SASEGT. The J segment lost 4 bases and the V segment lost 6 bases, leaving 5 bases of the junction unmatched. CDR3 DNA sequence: TGTGCCAGCAGAACGGACAGGGAGTATAATTCACCCCTCCACTTT. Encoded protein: CASRTDREYNSPLHF.

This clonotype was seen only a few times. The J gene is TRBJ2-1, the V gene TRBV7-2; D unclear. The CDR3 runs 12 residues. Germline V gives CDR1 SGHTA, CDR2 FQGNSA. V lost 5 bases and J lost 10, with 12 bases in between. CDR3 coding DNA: TGTGCCAGCAGCCCAGGAGCCCGGGAGCAGTTCTTC. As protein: CASSPGAREQFF. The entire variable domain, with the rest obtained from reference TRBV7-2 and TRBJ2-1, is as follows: GAGVSQSPSNKVTEKGKDVELRCDPISGHTALYWYRQSLGQGLEFLIYFQGNSAPDKSGLPSDRFSAERTGGSVSTLTIQRTQQEDSAVYLCASSPGAREQFFGPGTRLTVL.

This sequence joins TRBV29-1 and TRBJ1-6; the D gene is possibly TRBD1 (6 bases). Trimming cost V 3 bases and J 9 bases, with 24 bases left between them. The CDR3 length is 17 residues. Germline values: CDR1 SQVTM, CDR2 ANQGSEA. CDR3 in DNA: TGCAGCGTTGATTTCGGGGGCCGACCCGCTGGGGGTTCACCCCTCCACTTT. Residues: CSVDFGGRPAGGSPLHF.

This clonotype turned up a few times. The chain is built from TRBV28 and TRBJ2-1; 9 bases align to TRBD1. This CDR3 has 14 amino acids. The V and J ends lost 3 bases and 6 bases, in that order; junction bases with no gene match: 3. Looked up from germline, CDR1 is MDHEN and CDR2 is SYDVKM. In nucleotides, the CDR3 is TGTGCCAGCAGTTTTACAGGGGGCATCAATGAGCAGTTCTTC. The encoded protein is CASSFTGGINEQFF.

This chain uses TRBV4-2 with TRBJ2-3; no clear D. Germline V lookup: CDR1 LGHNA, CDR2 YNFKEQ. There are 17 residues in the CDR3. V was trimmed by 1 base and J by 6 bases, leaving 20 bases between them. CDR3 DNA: TGTGCCAGCAGCCAAGGGGCCGGACGTGGGTCGGCGGATACGCAGTATTTT. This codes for CASSQGAGRGSADTQYF.

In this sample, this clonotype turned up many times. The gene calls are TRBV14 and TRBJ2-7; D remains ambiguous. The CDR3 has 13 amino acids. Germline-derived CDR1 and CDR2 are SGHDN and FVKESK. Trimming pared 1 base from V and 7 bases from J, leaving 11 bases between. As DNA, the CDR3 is TGTGCCAGCAGCCAAGTCCTCCTGCGGGAGCAGTACTTC. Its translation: CASSQVLLREQYF. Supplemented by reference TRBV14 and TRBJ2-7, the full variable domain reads EAGVTQFPSHSVIEKGQTVTLRCDPISGHDNLYWYRRVMGKEIKFLLHFVKESKQDESGMPNNRFLAERTGGTYSTLKVQPAELEDSGVYFCASSQVLLREQYFGPGTRLTVT.